This T cell receptor beta chain was sequenced in a study of T cell responses to AZD1222 COVID-19 vaccine. CDR3 length: 13 amino acids. Germline CDR1 reads LNHDA; CDR2 reads SQIVND (reference sequence). With 4 bases clipped from V and 3 bases from J, the junction kept 0 bases outside the gene matches. The table came from immunoSEQ multiplex PCR; TCRdb's copy has only in-frame clones and leaves some out. In the table there are tens of thousands of clones, 65% to 90% of which are singletons. The sequence was collected from an adult in good health. The J gene is TRBJ2-1, the V gene TRBV19; 7 positions agree with TRBD2. Sequencing was performed on peripheral blood, taken on day 0 of AZD1222 vaccination. This CDR3 is CASSTSGYNEQFF. CDR3 in DNA: TGTGCCAGTAGTACTAGCGGCTACAATGAGCAGTTCTTC.